Listed here are 16 T cell receptor beta chains from one sample, sequenced in a study of T cell responses to AZD1222 COVID-19 vaccine. Here immunoSEQ multiplex PCR was the method, and the copy in TCRdb shows in-frame clones only, minus some. The sample includes about 140,000 clones, around 93% seen only once; the top ten take 2.8%. The sequencing here drew on peripheral blood, taken on day 0 of AZD1222 vaccination. These TCRs come from an adult in good health.

The genes are TRBV4-1 and TRBJ2-7; D ambiguous. V dropped 5 bases and J dropped 1 base, with 12 bases sitting between them. Germline V gene data show CDR1 as MGHRA and CDR2 as YSYEKL. This CDR3 spans 14 amino acids. In DNA, the CDR3 is TGCGCCAGCAGCGAACCAACGGTTTCCTACGAGCAGTACTTC. Its translation: CASSEPTVSYEQYF.

The genes are TRBV9 and TRBJ1-1, with D maybe TRBD1 (6 bases). The CDR3 is 13 amino acids. V shed 6 bases and J shed 2 bases, with 11 bases lying between them. Germline CDR1 is SGDLS and CDR2 is YYNGEE. The CDR3 reads CASNTGTNTEAFF. CDR3 nucleotides: TGTGCCAGCAACACAGGGACCAACACTGAAGCTTTCTTT.

The V gene is TRBV11-2, the J gene TRBJ2-7, with a possible D match to TRBD2 (6 bases). Trimming removed 1 base from V and 2 bases from J, with 9 bases in between. Germline lookup yields CDR1 SGHAT and CDR2 FQNNGV. This CDR3 contains 14 residues. CDR3 protein: CASSLGWTTYEQYF. DNA of the CDR3: TGTGCCAGCAGCTTAGGCTGGACTACCTACGAGCAGTACTTC.

V is TRBV23-1 and J is TRBJ1-2; D remains unclear. TRBV23-1 is an ORF for which the function is uncertain. The ends were cut back, 0 bases at V and 0 bases at J, with 8 bases in the middle. The CDR3 is 15 residues long. The CDR3 DNA is TGCGCCAGCAGTCAATCTCGGGTAACTAACTATGGCTACACCTTC. Translated: CASSQSRVTNYGYTF.

CDR3 in amino acids: CASRRKSNTEAFF. CDR3 DNA: TGTGCCAGCCGCCGTAAGAGCAACACTGAAGCTTTCTTT. This chain joins TRBV7-8 and TRBJ1-1; D uncertain. Trimming took off 8 bases at V and 2 bases at J, with 12 bases between the two ends. Germline V CDR1 and CDR2: SGHVS, FQNEAQ. The CDR3 loop spans 13 amino acids.

The chain joins TRBV19 to TRBJ2-7; D gene ambiguous. The CDR3 loop spans 15 amino acids. The V end lost 5 bases, the J end lost 5 bases, and 19 bases lay between the germline ends. Germline CDR1 is LNHDA and CDR2 is SQIVND (reference sequence). The CDR3 coding sequence is TGTGCCAGTAGTTCCGGCGAGTATCCCCCCCACGAGCAGTACTTC. Its protein is CASSSGEYPPHEQYF.

Here the CDR3 DNA reads TGTGCCAGCAGTTATACGGGGGACACTGAAGCTTTCTTT. It specifies CASSYTGDTEAFF. This chain joins TRBV6-2 or TRBV6-3 and TRBJ1-1, with D maybe TRBD1 (5 bases). The germline gives CDR1 MNHEY, CDR2 SVGEGT. This CDR3 spans 13 amino acids. V was cut by 3 bases and J by 3 bases, with 8 bases left in between.

This clone showed up just once. The chain employs TRBV6-5 and TRBJ2-5, with 10 bases aligning to TRBD1. Per germline, CDR1 MNHEY and CDR2 SVGAGI. The CDR3 has 13 residues. Trimming removed 6 bases from V and 7 bases from J; junction bases left unmatched: 5. The CDR3, as DNA: TGTGCCAGCAGGACAGGGGGCGAGGGGACCCAGTACTTC. Translating gives CASRTGGEGTQYF.

The chain links TRBV19 to TRBJ1-2; tentatively, D is TRBD1 (5 bases). This CDR3 has 14 residues. V was pared by 5 bases and J by 5 bases, with 15 bases between. Germline-derived CDR1 and CDR2 are LNHDA and SQIVND (reference sequence). The CDR3: CASSRQGGPYGYTF. In DNA form, the CDR3 reads TGTGCCAGTAGTCGCCAGGGTGGGCCTTATGGCTACACCTTC.

The V call is TRBV19, the J call TRBJ2-1, with 9 positions matching TRBD1. V was pared by 6 bases and J by 10 bases, with 4 bases of the junction left unmatched. CDR3 length: 12 amino acids. The germline V gene encodes CDR1 LNHDA and CDR2 SQIVND (reference sequence). In nucleotides, the CDR3 is TGTGCCAGTAGGGACAGGGGTCGGGAGCAGTTCTTC. The encoded protein is CASRDRGREQFF.

The rearrangement links TRBV4-3 to TRBJ1-2; 7 bases agree with TRBD1. This CDR3 contains 17 residues. The germline CDR1 and CDR2 sequences are LGHNA and YSLEER. Trimming cost V 1 base and J 8 bases; bases outside gene matches: 16. CDR3 nucleotides: TGCGCCAGCAGCCAAGTGTCTCGGGACAGAGATTTGGAGGGCTACACCTTC. Translated: CASSQVSRDRDLEGYTF.

Turning to this clone: One junction end does not reproduce the germline sequence, and a read error may be involved. The V call is TRBV15, the J call TRBJ1-1, with D perhaps TRBD1 (6 bases). Germline CDR1 LNHNV, CDR2 YYDKDF (reference sequence). The CDR3 runs to 12 residues. The CDR3 reads CATSGLGAETFF. The CDR3 DNA reads TGTGCCACCAGCGGTTTGGGGGCTGAAACTTTCTTT.

J is TRBJ1-3 and V is TRBV7-8; possibly TRBD1 for D (6 bases). V gave up 5 bases and J gave up 0 bases, with 23 bases separating them. The germline V gene encodes CDR1 SGHVS and CDR2 FQNEAQ. The CDR3 consists of 19 residues. CDR3 bases: TGTGCCAGCAGCCCAGGCAGGGGCACACTAAAGTTCTCTGGAAACACCATATATTTT. It yields the protein CASSPGRGTLKFSGNTIYF. The full variable domain, in which reference TRBV7-8 and TRBJ1-3 provide the parts outside the CDR3, is GAGVSQSPRYKVAKRGQDVALRCDPISGHVSLFWYQQALGQGPEFLTYFQNEAQLDKSGLPSDRFFAERPEGSVSTLKIQRTQQEDSAVYLCASSPGRGTLKFSGNTIYFGEGSWLTVV.

The V gene is TRBV7-2, the J gene TRBJ1-5; no reliable D call. The V gene lost 3 bases and the J gene lost 2 bases, with 11 bases spanning the gap. Per germline, CDR1 SGHTA and CDR2 FQGNSA. The CDR3 length is 15 residues. For the CDR3, the DNA is TGTGCCAGCAGCTTGGGCTTAAGGGGCAATCAGCCCCAGCATTTT. As protein: CASSLGLRGNQPQHF.

The chain links TRBV4-2 to TRBJ1-4; the D gene is possibly TRBD1 (5 bases). The CDR3 totals 14 residues. Trimming left V 0 bases short and J 8 bases short, with 10 bases between. Germline CDR1 LGHNA, CDR2 YNFKEQ. The CDR3 reads CASSQDPEGEKLFF. The DNA of the CDR3 is TGTGCCAGCAGCCAAGATCCAGAGGGGGAAAAACTGTTTTTT.

This clone was detected a few times. This chain uses TRBV5-8 with TRBJ2-3, with D maybe TRBD2 (5 bases). The germline V and J ends were trimmed by 4 bases and 6 bases, with 15 bases remaining between them. The CDR3 runs to 14 residues. CDR1 is SGHTS, CDR2 YDEGEE, per germline. CDR3 amino acids: CASSLGLPTDTQYF. In nucleotides, the CDR3 is TGTGCCAGCAGCCTAGGACTCCCAACGGATACGCAGTATTTT.